This T cell receptor beta chain stems from a study of T-cell reconstitution after alpha-beta-depleted transplantation in children. As regards this clonotype: A much larger clone differs by one base, so this may be a read error.

Using unique molecular identifiers, the investigators prepared the TCRbeta library. MiXCR, run by TCRdb on the PCR reads, gives a single entry per CDR3 protein. The sample carries fewer than 550,000 distinct CDR3 sequences, over 9.5% recorded once. Germline V CDR1 and CDR2: SGHRS, YFSETQ. This CDR3 spans 14 amino acids. Trimming cost V 1 base and J 4 bases, with 9 bases left between them. V and J are TRBV5-1 and TRBJ1-3; tentative D call: TRBD1 (5 bases). Sequencing used PBMCs, mostly from graft donor cells, obtained 180 days after TCRalphabeta/CD19-depleted stem cell transplant. The clonotype comes from a female patient under 10 years old who had a stem cell transplant for aplastic anemia, so the T cells may come from the graft donor. DNA for the CDR3: TGCGCCAGCAGCTTGCCAGGGCAAGGAAACACCATATATTTT. It codes for CASSLPGQGNTIYF.